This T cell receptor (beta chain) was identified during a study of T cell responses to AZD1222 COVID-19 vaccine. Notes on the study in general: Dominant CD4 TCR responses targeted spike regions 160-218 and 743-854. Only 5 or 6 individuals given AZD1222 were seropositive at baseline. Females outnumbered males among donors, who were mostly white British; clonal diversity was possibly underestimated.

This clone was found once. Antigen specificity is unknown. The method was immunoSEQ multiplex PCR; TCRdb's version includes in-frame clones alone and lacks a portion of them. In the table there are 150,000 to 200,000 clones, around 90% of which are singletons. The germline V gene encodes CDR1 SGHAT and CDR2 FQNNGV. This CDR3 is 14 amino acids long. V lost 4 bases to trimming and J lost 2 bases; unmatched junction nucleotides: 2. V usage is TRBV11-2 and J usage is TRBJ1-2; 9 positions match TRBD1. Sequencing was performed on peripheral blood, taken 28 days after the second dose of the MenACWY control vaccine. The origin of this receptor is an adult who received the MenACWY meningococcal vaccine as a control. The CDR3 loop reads CASSSGTGNYGYTF. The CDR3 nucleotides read TGTGCCAGCAGCTCCGGGACAGGGAACTATGGCTACACCTTC.